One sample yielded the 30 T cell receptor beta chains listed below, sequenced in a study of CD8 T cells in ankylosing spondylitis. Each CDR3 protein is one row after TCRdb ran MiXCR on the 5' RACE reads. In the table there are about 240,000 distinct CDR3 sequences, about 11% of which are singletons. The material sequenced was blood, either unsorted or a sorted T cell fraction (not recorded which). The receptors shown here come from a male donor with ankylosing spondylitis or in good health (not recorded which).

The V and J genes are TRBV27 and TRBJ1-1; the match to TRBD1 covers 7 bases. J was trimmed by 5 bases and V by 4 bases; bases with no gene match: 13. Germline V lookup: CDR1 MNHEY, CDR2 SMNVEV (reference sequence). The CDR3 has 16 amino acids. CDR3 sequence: CASSWTPLGTVTEAFF. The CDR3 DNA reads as TGTGCCAGCAGTTGGACTCCCCTCGGGACAGTTACTGAAGCTTTCTTT.

CDR3 nucleotide sequence: TGTGCCAGAATCCGGACAGGGGGCACCACTGAAGCTTTCTTT. Its translation: CARIRTGGTTEAFF. This chain connects TRBV21-1 to TRBJ1-1; the table's D call, TRBD1, was not checked against the DNA. TRBV21-1 is a known pseudogene. The CDR3 has 14 residues.

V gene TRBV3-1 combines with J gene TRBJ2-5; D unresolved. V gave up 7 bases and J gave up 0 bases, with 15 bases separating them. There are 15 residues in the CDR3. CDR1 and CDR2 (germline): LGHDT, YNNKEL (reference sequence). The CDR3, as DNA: TGTGCCAGCACCCAGAGCCCCGGACACCAAGAGACCCAGTACTTC. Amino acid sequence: CASTQSPGHQETQYF.

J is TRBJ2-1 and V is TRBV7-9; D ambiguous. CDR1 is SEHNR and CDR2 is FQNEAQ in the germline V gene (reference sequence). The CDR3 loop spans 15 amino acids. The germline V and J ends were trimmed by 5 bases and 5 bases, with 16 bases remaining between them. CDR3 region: CASSQRGSSNNEQFF. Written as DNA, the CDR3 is TGTGCCAGCAGCCAGCGCGGTTCTTCTAACAATGAGCAGTTCTTC.

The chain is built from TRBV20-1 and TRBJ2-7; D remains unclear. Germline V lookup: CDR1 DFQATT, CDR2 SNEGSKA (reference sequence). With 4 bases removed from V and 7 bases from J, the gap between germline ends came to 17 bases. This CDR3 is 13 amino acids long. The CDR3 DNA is TGCAGTGCTACACCCAGGACCGCCTGGGAGCAGTACTTC. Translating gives CSATPRTAWEQYF.

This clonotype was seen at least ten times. The CDR3 here is CASQRGAGELFF. The CDR3 DNA reads TGTGCCAGCCAGAGGGGGGCCGGGGAGCTGTTTTTT. The chain uses TRBV9 and TRBJ2-2, with D possibly being TRBD1 or TRBD2 (6 bases each). The CDR3 has 12 amino acids. Trimming left V 7 bases short and J 6 bases short, with 10 bases between. Germline CDR1 is SGDLS and CDR2 is YYNGEE.

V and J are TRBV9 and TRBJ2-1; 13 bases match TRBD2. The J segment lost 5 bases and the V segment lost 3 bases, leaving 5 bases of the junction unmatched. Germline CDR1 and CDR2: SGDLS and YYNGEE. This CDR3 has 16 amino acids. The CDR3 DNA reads TGTGCCAGCAGCGGGGGGACTAGCGGGGTGAACAATGAGCAGTTCTTC. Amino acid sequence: CASSGGTSGVNNEQFF.

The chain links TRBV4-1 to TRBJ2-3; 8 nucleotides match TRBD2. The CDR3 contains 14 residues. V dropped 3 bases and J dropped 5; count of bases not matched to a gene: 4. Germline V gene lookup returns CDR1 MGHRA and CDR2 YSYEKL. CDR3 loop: CASSHGGVGDTQYF. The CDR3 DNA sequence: TGCGCCAGCAGCCACGGGGGGGTAGGAGATACGCAGTATTTT.

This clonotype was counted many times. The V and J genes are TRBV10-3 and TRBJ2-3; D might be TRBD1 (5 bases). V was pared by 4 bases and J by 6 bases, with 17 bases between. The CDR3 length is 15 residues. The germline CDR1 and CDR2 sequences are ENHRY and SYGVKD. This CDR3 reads CAISGDSDARDTQYF. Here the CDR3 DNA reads TGTGCCATCAGTGGAGACAGCGACGCACGGGATACGCAGTATTTT.

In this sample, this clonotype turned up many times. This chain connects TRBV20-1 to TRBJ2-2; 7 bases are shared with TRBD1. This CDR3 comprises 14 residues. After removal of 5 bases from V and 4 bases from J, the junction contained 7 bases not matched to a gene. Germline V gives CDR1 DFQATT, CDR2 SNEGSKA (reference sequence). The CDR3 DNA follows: TGCAGTGCTGTTGGGACAGTTATCACCGGGGAGCTGTTTTTT. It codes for CSAVGTVITGELFF.

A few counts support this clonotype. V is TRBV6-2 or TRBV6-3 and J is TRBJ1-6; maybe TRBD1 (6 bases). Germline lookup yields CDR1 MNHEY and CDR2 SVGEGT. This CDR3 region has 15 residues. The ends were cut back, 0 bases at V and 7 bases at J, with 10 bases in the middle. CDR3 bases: TGTGCCAGCAGTTACTCGGGCAGGGGAAATTCACCCCTCCACTTT. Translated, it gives CASSYSGRGNSPLHF.

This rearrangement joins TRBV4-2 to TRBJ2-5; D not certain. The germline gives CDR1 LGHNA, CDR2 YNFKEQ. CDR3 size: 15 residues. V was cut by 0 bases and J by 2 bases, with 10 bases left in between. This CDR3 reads CASSQEPGIQETQYF. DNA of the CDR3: TGTGCCAGCAGCCAAGAGCCTGGAATACAAGAGACCCAGTACTTC.

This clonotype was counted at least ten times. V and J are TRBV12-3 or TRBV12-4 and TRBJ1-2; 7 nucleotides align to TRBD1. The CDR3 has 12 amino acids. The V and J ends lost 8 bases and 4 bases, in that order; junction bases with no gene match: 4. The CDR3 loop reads CASGTGVYGYTF. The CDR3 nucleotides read TGTGCCAGCGGTACAGGGGTCTATGGCTACACCTTC.

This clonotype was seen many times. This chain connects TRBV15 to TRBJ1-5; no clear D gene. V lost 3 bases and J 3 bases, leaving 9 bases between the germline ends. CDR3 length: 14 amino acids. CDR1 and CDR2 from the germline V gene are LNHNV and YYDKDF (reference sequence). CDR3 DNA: TGTGCCACCAGCAGGATCAGTCACAATCAGCCCCAGCATTTT. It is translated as CATSRISHNQPQHF.

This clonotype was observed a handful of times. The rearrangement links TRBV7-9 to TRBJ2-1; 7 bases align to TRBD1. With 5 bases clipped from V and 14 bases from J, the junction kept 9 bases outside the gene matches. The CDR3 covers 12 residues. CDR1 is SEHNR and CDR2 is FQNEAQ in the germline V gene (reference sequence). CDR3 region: CASSPPGQAEFF. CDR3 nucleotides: TGTGCCAGCAGCCCCCCAGGACAGGCCGAGTTCTTC.

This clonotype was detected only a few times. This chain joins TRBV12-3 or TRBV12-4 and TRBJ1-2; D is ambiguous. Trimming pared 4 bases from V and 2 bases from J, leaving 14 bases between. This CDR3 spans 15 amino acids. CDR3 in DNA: TGTGCCAGCAGTTCGACCTCTTCCCGGAACTATGGCTACACCTTC. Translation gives CASSSTSSRNYGYTF.

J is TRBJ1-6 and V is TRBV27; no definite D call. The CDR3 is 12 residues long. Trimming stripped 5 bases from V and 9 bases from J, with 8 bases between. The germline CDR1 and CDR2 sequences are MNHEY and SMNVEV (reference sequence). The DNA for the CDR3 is TGTGCCAGCAGTCTTCTCTTTTCACCCCTCCACTTT. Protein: CASSLLFSPLHF.

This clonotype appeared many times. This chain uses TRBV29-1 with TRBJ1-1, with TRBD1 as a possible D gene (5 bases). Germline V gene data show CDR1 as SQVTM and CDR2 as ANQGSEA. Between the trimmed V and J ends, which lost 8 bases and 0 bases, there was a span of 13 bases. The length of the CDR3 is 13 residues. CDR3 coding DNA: TGCAGCCATGATGGAGGGGTGAACACTGAAGCTTTCTTT. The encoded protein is CSHDGGVNTEAFF.

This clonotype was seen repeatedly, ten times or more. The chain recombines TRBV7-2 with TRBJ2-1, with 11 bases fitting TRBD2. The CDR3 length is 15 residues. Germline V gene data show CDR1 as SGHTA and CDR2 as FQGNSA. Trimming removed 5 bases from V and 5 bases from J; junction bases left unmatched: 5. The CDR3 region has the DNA TGTGCCAGCAGCCTCCAGGGACTAGCGGACAATGAGCAGTTCTTC. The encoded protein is CASSLQGLADNEQFF.

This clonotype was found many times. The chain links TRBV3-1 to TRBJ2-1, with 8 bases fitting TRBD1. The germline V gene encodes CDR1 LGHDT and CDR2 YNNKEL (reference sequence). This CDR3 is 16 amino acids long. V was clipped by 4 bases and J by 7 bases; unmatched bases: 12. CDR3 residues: CASSPQQTGAGNEQFF. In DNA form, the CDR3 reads TGTGCCAGCAGCCCCCAACAGACAGGGGCTGGTAATGAGCAGTTCTTC.

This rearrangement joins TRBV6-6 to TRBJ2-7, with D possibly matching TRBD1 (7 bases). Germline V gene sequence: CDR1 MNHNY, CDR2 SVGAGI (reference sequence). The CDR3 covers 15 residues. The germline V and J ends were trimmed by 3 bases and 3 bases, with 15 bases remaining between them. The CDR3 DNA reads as TGTGCCAGCAGTTATCGGGCAGGGGGGAACTACGAGCAGTACTTC. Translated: CASSYRAGGNYEQYF.

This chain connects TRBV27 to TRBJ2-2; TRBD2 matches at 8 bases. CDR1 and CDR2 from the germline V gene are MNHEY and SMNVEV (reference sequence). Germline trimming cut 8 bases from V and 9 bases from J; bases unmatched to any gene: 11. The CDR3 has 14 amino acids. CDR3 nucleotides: TGTGCCAGCCGAGCGGCTAGCGGGCCGCGGGAGCTGTTTTTT. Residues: CASRAASGPRELFF.

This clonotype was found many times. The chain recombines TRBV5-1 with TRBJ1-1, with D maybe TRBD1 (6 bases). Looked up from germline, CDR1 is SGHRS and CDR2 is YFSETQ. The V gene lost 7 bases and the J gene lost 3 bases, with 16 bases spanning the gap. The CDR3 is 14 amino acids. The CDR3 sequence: CASLQGGGHTEAFF. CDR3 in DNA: TGCGCCAGCCTCCAAGGGGGGGGTCACACTGAAGCTTTCTTT.

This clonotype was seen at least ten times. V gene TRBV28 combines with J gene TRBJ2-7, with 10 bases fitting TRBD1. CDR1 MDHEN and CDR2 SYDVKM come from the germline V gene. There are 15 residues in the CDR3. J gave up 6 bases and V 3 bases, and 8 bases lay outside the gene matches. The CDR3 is CASSFGDRGRGEQYF. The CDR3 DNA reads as TGTGCCAGCAGTTTTGGGGACAGGGGTCGCGGCGAGCAGTACTTC.

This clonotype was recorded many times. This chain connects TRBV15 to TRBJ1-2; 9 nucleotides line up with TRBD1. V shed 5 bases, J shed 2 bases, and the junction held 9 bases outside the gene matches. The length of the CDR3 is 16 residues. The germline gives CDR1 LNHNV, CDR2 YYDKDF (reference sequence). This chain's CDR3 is CATSSRDREWNYGYTF. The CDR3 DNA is TGTGCCACCAGCTCCCGGGACAGGGAATGGAACTATGGCTACACCTTC.

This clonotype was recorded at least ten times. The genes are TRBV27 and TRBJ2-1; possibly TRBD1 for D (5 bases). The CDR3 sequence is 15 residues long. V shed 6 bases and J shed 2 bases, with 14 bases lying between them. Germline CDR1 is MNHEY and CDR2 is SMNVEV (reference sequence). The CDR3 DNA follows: TGTGCCAGCAGCCCAGGGTCTATGCCCTACAATGAGCAGTTCTTC. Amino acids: CASSPGSMPYNEQFF.

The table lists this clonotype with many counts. The CDR3, as DNA: TGTGCCAGCAGCTTAGGCAGGGGGTCCTCCTACGAGCAGTACTTC. Protein product: CASSLGRGSSYEQYF. V usage is TRBV13 and J usage is TRBJ2-7, with TRBD1 matching over 7 bases. Germline loops: CDR1 PRHDT, CDR2 FYEKMQ (reference sequence). Trimming cost V 0 bases and J 0 bases; bases outside gene matches: 2. The CDR3 has 15 residues.

The CDR3 protein is CASSGGDVQQETQYF. The CDR3 bases are TGTGCCAGCAGTGGAGGGGACGTACAGCAAGAGACCCAGTACTTC. The rearrangement links TRBV25-1 to TRBJ2-5; D assignment may be TRBD1 or TRBD2 (5 bases each). In germline, CDR1 is MGHDK, CDR2 SYGVNS. Trimming left V 4 bases short and J 2 bases short, with 14 bases between. The CDR3 is 15 residues long.

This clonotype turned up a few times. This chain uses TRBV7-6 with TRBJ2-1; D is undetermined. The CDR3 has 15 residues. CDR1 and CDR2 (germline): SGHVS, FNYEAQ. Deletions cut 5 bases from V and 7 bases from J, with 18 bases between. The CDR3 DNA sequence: TGTGCCAGCAGCACCCGTAGTGGCCGTAAGAATGAGCAGTTCTTC. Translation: CASSTRSGRKNEQFF.

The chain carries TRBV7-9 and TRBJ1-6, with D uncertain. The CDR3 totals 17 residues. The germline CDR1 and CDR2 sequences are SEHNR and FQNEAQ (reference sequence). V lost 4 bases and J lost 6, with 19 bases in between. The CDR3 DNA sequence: TGTGCCAGCAGCTCCCAGCATAGTCGCTCGGGTAATTCACCCCTCCACTTT. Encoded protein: CASSSQHSRSGNSPLHF.